These T cell receptor beta chains were read from a single sample in a study of blood T cell repertoires in COVID-19. Assay used: immunoSEQ multiplex PCR; TCRdb lists only in-frame clones, some missing. The profile shows hundreds of thousands of clones, around 80% of them singletons. The specimen was peripheral blood. The origin of the receptors is a woman aged 25 to 39 with COVID-19, enrolled during active disease. Both conserved end residues are part of each CDR3. The D gene is left open where the match is weak.

d_call j_call v_call cdr3_aa cdr3_nt
- TRBJ1-3 TRBV7-2 CASSLLQRGAGGNTIYF TGTGCCAGCAGCTTATTACAACGGGGGGCAGGTGGAAACACCATATATTTT
- TRBJ1-4 TRBV4-3 CASSQVRVDEKLFF TGCGCCAGCAGCCAAGTCAGGGTTGACGAAAAACTGTTTTTT
- TRBJ1-2 TRBV5-1 CASSSGGADYGYTF TGCGCCAGCAGCTCCGGGGGGGCCGACTATGGCTACACCTTC
- TRBJ2-1 TRBV13 CASSWGLYYNEQFF TGTGCCAGCAGCTGGGGACTCTACTACAATGAGCAGTTCTTC
- TRBJ1-5 TRBV7-9 CASSQGRGVAQPQHF TGTGCCAGCAGCCAAGGCAGGGGTGTCGCGCAGCCCCAGCATTTT
- TRBJ1-5 TRBV5-8 CASSLNDIGNQPQHF TGTGCCAGCAGCTTGAACGACATTGGCAATCAGCCCCAGCATTTT
TRBD2 TRBJ2-1 TRBV9 CASSAGLAGEGEQFF TGTGCCAGCAGCGCCGGACTAGCGGGAGAGGGTGAGCAGTTCTTC
TRBD1 TRBJ1-2 TRBV9 CASSPIGQGVGYGYTF TGTGCCAGCAGCCCCATCGGACAGGGGGTAGGCTATGGCTACACCTTC
- TRBJ2-1 TRBV11-3 CASSISRGIRNEQFF TGTGCCAGCAGCATATCTAGGGGGATCCGCAATGAGCAGTTCTTC
TRBD1 TRBJ1-2 TRBV30 CAWSTGTGGNFYGYTF TGTGCCTGGAGTACAGGGACAGGGGGCAACTTCTATGGCTACACCTTC
- TRBJ2-5 TRBV27 CASSPQGRQETQYF TGTGCCAGCAGTCCCCAGGGTCGGCAAGAGACCCAGTACTTC
TRBD1 TRBJ1-6 TRBV19 CASRGTGANSPLHF TGTGCCAGTAGGGGGACAGGGGCTAATTCACCCCTCCACTTT
TRBD1 TRBJ2-6 TRBV4-3 CASSQVGGDSSGANVLTF TGCGCCAGCAGCCAAGTAGGGGGCGATTCCTCTGGGGCCAACGTCCTGACTTTC